The entry below gives a single TCR beta chain sequence along with its context. What it recognizes is unknown. The data originate from a study of human T cells and chemical hapten exposure. Turning to the study itself: TCR yields per sample varied mostly from small pooled library volume differences. Study-wide results and caveats: Clustering by CDR3 similarity yielded significantly more large clusters from expanded TCRs than controls.

Noted time point: patch test 2, 6 weeks after DPC sensitization. The treatment was: therapeutic diphenylcyclopropenone sensitization with weekly scalp DPC. TCRdb used MiXCR to reprocess the RACE reads, holding one entry per CDR3 protein. The sample holds some 150,000 distinct CDR3 sequences, over 9.5% seen once. CDR3 length: 11 amino acids. From germline, CDR1 is MDHEN and CDR2 SYDVKM. Trimming left V 7 bases short and J 6 bases short, with 9 bases between. V usage is TRBV28 and J usage is TRBJ2-5; D is unclear. The receptor comes from a woman between 50 and 59 years old with alopecia areata. Some clones in this sample may be carry-over from other donors' samples. This sample comprised whole blood, obtained in connection with sensitization to the hapten diphenylcyclopropenone (DPC). The CDR3 bases are TGTGCCAGCAAAAGGTTGCAGACCCAGTACTTC. Translation gives CASKRLQTQYF.